The 30 T cell receptor beta chains listed next were all sequenced from one sample in a study of T cells in Graves' hyperthyroidism and ophthalmopathy. RNA transcripts served as the template for amplifying TCR beta CDR3 regions. The study used the HTBI primer set for a first-round RT-PCR of the TCR CDR3. Each CDR3 protein gets one entry after TCRdb re-called the multiplex PCR reads with MiXCR. The repertoire has under 350,000 distinct CDR3 sequences, 25% of them found once; the top ten carry approximately 25%. Material: blood. The receptors originated from a man aged 40-49 years with Graves' hyperthyroidism that later progressed to Graves' ophthalmopathy.

Many counts were recorded for this clonotype. The genes are TRBV6-1 and TRBJ2-5; 8 nucleotides line up with TRBD1. V lost 1 base to trimming and J lost 5 bases; unmatched junction nucleotides: 3. CDR1 is MNHNS, CDR2 SASEGT, per germline. There are 14 residues in the CDR3. The DNA for the CDR3 is TGTGCCAGCAGTGAAGGCAGGGGGCATGAGACCCAGTACTTC. Its translation is CASSEGRGHETQYF.

The chain combines TRBV6-2 or TRBV6-3 with TRBJ1-1, with 7 nucleotides matching TRBD1. Germline CDR1 MNHEY, CDR2 SVGEGT. Trimming took 4 bases from V and 3 from J; bases not matched to a gene: 8. The CDR3 spans 15 residues. The CDR3 DNA is TGTGCCAGCAGTTTATTTGCCGGGACAGACACTGAAGCTTTCTTT. Amino acids: CASSLFAGTDTEAFF.

There are many counts of this clonotype. The rearrangement links TRBV19 to TRBJ2-5, with 7 nucleotides matching TRBD1. CDR3 length: 14 residues. Germline CDR1 and CDR2: LNHDA and SQIVND (reference sequence). Trimming removed 4 bases from V and 2 bases from J; junction bases left unmatched: 4. CDR3 region: CASSTGQLQETQYF. The CDR3 DNA is TGTGCCAGTAGTACGGGACAGCTACAAGAGACCCAGTACTTC.

This clonotype has at least ten counts. V and J are TRBV30 and TRBJ2-1; D tentatively fits TRBD1 or TRBD2 (5 bases each). Trimming left V 1 base short and J 2 bases short, with 9 bases between. The CDR3 contains 14 residues. Germline values: CDR1 GTSNPN, CDR2 SVGIG (reference sequence). The CDR3 nucleotides read TGTGCCTGGAGTGGGGGGAGTGCCTACAATGAGCAGTTCTTC. This gives the protein CAWSGGSAYNEQFF.

This clonotype was counted many times. The V call is TRBV25-1, the J call TRBJ2-7; TRBD2 is a possible D gene (5 bases). The CDR3 runs 14 residues. V shed 6 bases and J shed 7 bases, with 19 bases lying between them. Germline loops: CDR1 MGHDK, CDR2 SYGVNS. CDR3 nucleotides: TGTGCCAGCAGCCGTTCGGACGGGGTAGATGAGCAGTACTTC. Protein sequence: CASSRSDGVDEQYF.

The sample holds many counts of this clonotype. The rearrangement joins TRBV20-1 to TRBJ2-7; D uncertain. CDR3 length: 13 residues. Trimming cost V 0 bases and J 1 base, with 7 bases left between them. From germline, CDR1 is DFQATT and CDR2 SNEGSKA (reference sequence). The CDR3 protein is CSARDPGSYEQYF. The CDR3, as DNA: TGCAGTGCTAGAGATCCCGGATCCTACGAGCAGTACTTC.

This clonotype occurred many times. CDR3 DNA sequence: TGTGCCAGCAGAGATAAAGGGGTCTCACCCCTCCACTTT. Translation gives CASRDKGVSPLHF. The rearrangement joins TRBV2 to TRBJ1-6; a possible D gene is TRBD1 (5 bases). CDR3 length: 13 amino acids. Germline CDR1 reads SNHLY; CDR2 reads FYNNEI. V lost 6 bases, J lost 10 bases, and 13 bases lay in between.

This clonotype was detected ten times or more. The chain carries TRBV15 and TRBJ1-3; no reliable D call. Deletions cut 1 base from V and 4 bases from J, with 2 bases between. Germline V gene sequence: CDR1 LNHNV, CDR2 YYDKDF (reference sequence). The CDR3 has 12 residues. This chain's CDR3 is CATSRGGNTIYF. CDR3 in DNA: TGTGCCACCAGCAGAGGGGGAAACACCATATATTTT.

This clonotype was seen repeatedly, ten times or more. This chain joins TRBV9 and TRBJ2-2; D may correspond to TRBD1 or TRBD2 (5 bases each). In germline, CDR1 is SGDLS, CDR2 YYNGEE. V shed 3 bases and J shed 5 bases, with 14 bases lying between them. This CDR3 is built from 15 residues. In DNA, the CDR3 is TGTGCCAGCAGCGCGTCAGAGGGGTGGACCGGGGAGCTGTTTTTT. It yields the protein CASSASEGWTGELFF.

The genes are TRBV20-1 and TRBJ1-1, with D unclear. CDR1 and CDR2 (germline): DFQATT, SNEGSKA (reference sequence). V dropped 5 bases and J dropped 0 bases, with 4 bases sitting between them. This CDR3 region has 11 residues. CDR3 sequence (DNA): TGCAGTGCTCCTCTGAACACTGAAGCTTTCTTT. It codes for CSAPLNTEAFF.

The chain combines TRBV13 with TRBJ1-5; 7 nucleotides agree with TRBD1. Unmatched junction bases numbered 1, after V lost 1 base and J lost 7 bases. The CDR3 consists of 13 residues. Germline-derived CDR1 and CDR2 are PRHDT and FYEKMQ (reference sequence). CDR3 residues: CASSLEGAQPQHF. Written as DNA, the CDR3 is TGTGCCAGCAGCTTAGAGGGGGCCCAGCCCCAGCATTTT.

Ten or more counts support this clonotype. The rearrangement uses TRBV20-1 and TRBJ2-2; 9 nucleotides agree with TRBD1. Trimming removed 6 bases from V and 4 bases from J; junction bases left unmatched: 9. Germline lookup yields CDR1 DFQATT and CDR2 SNEGSKA (reference sequence). CDR3 length equals 15 residues. The CDR3, as DNA: TGCAGTGCCAAAACAGGGGGCCTTGGCACCGGGGAGCTGTTTTTT. It translates to CSAKTGGLGTGELFF.

In this sample, this clonotype turned up once. CDR3 DNA: TGTGCCAGCAGTTTTATAAGGGGGCGCACCTATAATTCACCCCTCCACTTT. It encodes CASSFIRGRTYNSPLHF. The chain carries TRBV12-3 or TRBV12-4 and TRBJ1-6, with 7 bases identical to TRBD1. V lost 3 bases to trimming and J lost 2 bases; unmatched junction nucleotides: 7. The CDR3 extends over 17 amino acids.

This clonotype was seen many times. The chain recombines TRBV20-1 with TRBJ2-5, with 9 bases that match TRBD2. The V segment lost 2 bases and the J segment 0 bases; nucleotides outside the gene matches: 10. Looked up from germline, CDR1 is DFQATT and CDR2 is SNEGSKA (reference sequence). The CDR3 has 17 residues. The CDR3: CSARQGWLAGYQETQYF. The CDR3 region has the DNA TGCAGTGCTAGACAAGGGTGGCTAGCGGGATACCAAGAGACCCAGTACTTC.

This clonotype appeared many times. The V and J genes are TRBV11-2 and TRBJ1-1; D is unresolved. Germline V gene data show CDR1 as SGHAT and CDR2 as FQNNGV. V lost 4 bases and J lost 4, with 13 bases in between. The CDR3 covers 14 residues. The CDR3 spells CASSSAHGVTEAFF. CDR3 coding DNA: TGTGCCAGCAGCTCCGCCCACGGGGTCACTGAAGCTTTCTTT.

This clonotype occurred many times. The chain has TRBV7-3 and TRBJ1-5; D not resolved. The CDR3 has 13 residues. Trimming shortened V by 2 bases and J by 7 bases, and 9 bases separated the two germline ends. CDR1 is SGHTA and CDR2 is FQGTGA in the germline V gene. CDR3 sequence reads: CASSLSMGQPQHF. DNA for the CDR3: TGTGCCAGCAGCTTATCGATGGGACAGCCCCAGCATTTT.

This clonotype was observed at least ten times. The chain combines TRBV10-3 with TRBJ2-7; 10 nucleotides line up with TRBD1. The CDR3 has 15 amino acids. CDR1 and CDR2 from the germline V gene are ENHRY and SYGVKD. Trimming removed 3 bases from V and 1 base from J; junction bases left unmatched: 3. The CDR3 nucleotides read TGTGCCATCAGTGATAGGGGACAGGGGTCCTACGAGCAGTACTTC. It yields the protein CAISDRGQGSYEQYF.

This clonotype came up many times. The DNA of the CDR3 is TGTGCCAGCAGCCGCAGGGGGCCGGAGCCCCAGCATTTT. Its protein product is CASSRRGPEPQHF. The V call is TRBV7-2, the J call TRBJ1-5, with 8 bases aligning to TRBD1. The germline CDR1 and CDR2 sequences are SGHTA and FQGNSA. This CDR3 has 13 residues. Unmatched junction bases numbered 5, after V lost 5 bases and J lost 8 bases.

This chain uses TRBV12-3 or TRBV12-4 with TRBJ1-2; 9 bases are shared with TRBD1. Losses at the gene ends were 6 bases for V and 1 base for J; bases not matched to a gene: 9. The CDR3 loop spans 16 amino acids. In DNA, the CDR3 is TGTGCCAGCAGCACCAACCCGGGACAGGGTAACTATGGCTACACCTTC. This translates into CASSTNPGQGNYGYTF.

There are many counts of this clonotype. The chain recombines TRBV5-1 with TRBJ1-1; D possibly corresponds to TRBD1 (5 bases). V was clipped by 4 bases and J by 6 bases, with 22 bases between them. There are 16 residues in the CDR3. Germline lookup yields CDR1 SGHRS and CDR2 YFSETQ. CDR3 sequence reads: CASSPSSGTLGPEAFF. The CDR3, as DNA: TGCGCCAGCAGCCCAAGCTCTGGGACTTTGGGTCCTGAAGCTTTCTTT.

As DNA, the CDR3 is TGTGCCAGCTACGACGGATACTATGGCTACACCTTC. Translating gives CASYDGYYGYTF. This chain connects TRBV27 to TRBJ1-2, with D hard to call. V was cut by 8 bases and J by 3 bases, with 10 bases left in between. CDR3 length: 12 residues. Germline CDR1 MNHEY, CDR2 SMNVEV (reference sequence).

The chain employs TRBV29-1 and TRBJ1-2; no firm D call. Germline CDR1 is SQVTM and CDR2 is ANQGSEA. The CDR3 length is 12 residues. V lost 0 bases, J lost 5 bases, and 7 bases lay in between. This chain's CDR3 is CSVEDNNYGYTF. The CDR3 nucleotides are TGCAGCGTTGAAGACAACAATTATGGCTACACCTTC.

This clonotype has ten or more counts. A much larger clone is a single base away; this may be a read error. The V gene is TRBV12-3 or TRBV12-4, the J gene TRBJ2-7; the match to TRBD1 covers 8 bases. The length of the CDR3 is 12 residues. CDR3 sequence (DNA): TGTGCCGGCAGTTTACAGACAGGGGAGCGGATTTTC. It encodes CAGSLQTGERIF.

This clonotype occurred many times. V usage is TRBV6-5 and J usage is TRBJ1-5; a possible D gene is TRBD1 (6 bases). The CDR3 runs 13 residues. Germline V gives CDR1 MNHEY, CDR2 SVGAGI. Trimming stripped 8 bases from V and 5 bases from J, with 13 bases between. The CDR3 spells CASGNREDQPQHF. In DNA, the CDR3 is TGTGCCAGCGGTAACAGGGAAGATCAGCCCCAGCATTTT.

This clonotype was seen ten or more times. The rearrangement uses TRBV20-1 and TRBJ2-2, with D unresolved. The CDR3 covers 16 residues. V lost 5 bases and J lost 6, with 22 bases in between. Looked up from germline, CDR1 is DFQATT and CDR2 is SNEGSKA (reference sequence). CDR3 sequence (DNA): TGCAGTGCTCCGAGACTGGGCGGCCATGGATCCGGGGAGCTGTTTTTT. Protein product: CSAPRLGGHGSGELFF.

The chain uses TRBV6-1 and TRBJ1-5; 7 nucleotides agree with TRBD1. Germline V lookup: CDR1 MNHNS, CDR2 SASEGT. The CDR3 spans 12 residues. The J segment lost 10 bases and the V segment lost 6 bases, leaving 6 bases of the junction unmatched. The CDR3 is CASSHRQGPQHF. The DNA of the CDR3 is TGTGCCAGCAGCCACCGACAGGGACCCCAGCATTTT.

The rearrangement joins TRBV12-3 or TRBV12-4 to TRBJ1-2; TRBD1 agrees at 7 bases. With 3 bases clipped from V and 2 bases from J, the junction kept 3 bases outside the gene matches. This CDR3 is built from 14 residues. The CDR3 sequence is CASSFGRGNYGYTF. CDR3 nucleotides: TGTGCCAGCAGTTTCGGCAGGGGGAACTATGGCTACACCTTC.

The chain uses TRBV6-5 and TRBJ1-2; tentative D call: TRBD1 (5 bases). The CDR3 runs 15 residues. V lost 4 bases to trimming and J lost 8 bases, with 20 bases between them. In germline, CDR1 is MNHEY, CDR2 SVGAGI. Here the CDR3 reads CASSSLSGPSGGYTF. Here the CDR3 DNA reads TGTGCCAGCAGTTCCCTCTCAGGGCCGTCTGGAGGCTACACCTTC.

This clonotype was seen many times. The genes are TRBV4-1 and TRBJ1-1; 7 nucleotides agree with TRBD1. Germline trimming cut 3 bases from V and 6 bases from J; bases unmatched to any gene: 16. This CDR3 spans 17 amino acids. Germline CDR1 is MGHRA and CDR2 is YSYEKL. The CDR3 loop is CASSHPGGNRGTPEAFF. The CDR3 DNA reads TGCGCCAGCAGCCACCCAGGGGGAAACAGGGGCACTCCTGAAGCTTTCTTT.

The sample holds many counts of this clonotype. V gene TRBV28 combines with J gene TRBJ2-5; D is possibly TRBD2 (5 bases). The CDR3 extends over 13 amino acids. V lost 6 bases and J 2 bases, leaving 10 bases between the germline ends. Germline V lookup: CDR1 MDHEN, CDR2 SYDVKM. The CDR3 DNA reads TGTGCCAGCAGCCCGAGGGTTCAAGAGACCCAGTACTTC. It translates to CASSPRVQETQYF.